This is a list of T cell receptor beta chains from one sample in a study of Graves' ophthalmopathy and Graves' hyperthyroidism. Using its own MiXCR run on the multiplex PCR reads, TCRdb lists one record per CDR3 protein. Here the sample spans about 230,000 distinct CDR3 sequences, around 50% being singletons. Material for sequencing was peripheral blood. The receptors shown here come from an adult man with Graves' ophthalmopathy. CDR3s include the opening cysteine and the closing phenylalanine or tryptophan. D genes are given only for firm matches. Some rows have no size entry. The others give once, few or many, or a class for an expanded clone.

- - TRBJ1-4 TRBV7-9 TGTGCCAGCAGCTTAAGCTTTGGGGTTGAAAAACTGTTTTTT CASSLSFGVEKLFF
- - TRBJ1-2 TRBV2 TGTGCCAGCAGTGACAGAAGTCATGGCTACACCTTC CASSDRSHGYTF
- - TRBJ2-2 TRBV9 TGTGCCAGCAGCGTAGGAAGAGGTGCGAACACCGGGGAGCTGTTTTTT CASSVGRGANTGELFF
- - TRBJ2-7 TRBV9 TGTGCCAGCAGCCAAGATATGTACGAGCAGTACTTC CASSQDMYEQYF
TRBD2 - TRBJ2-7 TRBV19 TGTGCCAGTTCGGGACTAGCGGGAGACGAGCAGTACTTC CASSGLAGDEQYF
TRBD1 few TRBJ1-2 TRBV5-6 TGTGCCAGCACCCTCAGGGGGCCTGGCTACACCTTC CASTLRGPGYTF
- - TRBJ1-5 TRBV7-9 TGTGCCAGCAGCCTTAGGGACGTTCAGCCCCAGCATTTT CASSLRDVQPQHF
- - TRBJ2-5 TRBV20-1 TGCAGTGCTGGGACGGAGTACCAAGAGACCCAGTACTTC CSAGTEYQETQYF
TRBD1 few TRBJ1-6 TRBV5-6 TGTGCCAGCAGCTTGGCCGGGACAGGGAATTCACCCCTCCACTTT CASSLAGTGNSPLHF
- - TRBJ2-2 TRBV7-2 TGTGCCAGCAGCTTGGGCAGGACAACGAACACCGGGGAGCTGTTTTTT CASSLGRTTNTGELFF
- - TRBJ2-7 TRBV4-1 TGCGCCAGCAGCCAAGACAACAGAGCTTCCTACGAGCAGTACTTC CASSQDNRASYEQYF
- - TRBJ1-2 TRBV15 TGTGCGACCAGCAGAGTTGCCGGGATCGGGGCTAACTATGGCTACACCTTC CATSRVAGIGANYGYTF
- - TRBJ2-7 TRBV9 TGTGCCAGCAGCGTGGCTAGCACTCCCTACGAGCAGTACTTC CASSVASTPYEQYF
- - TRBJ1-6 TRBV19 TGTGCCAGTAGTAATATACAGGACTCACCCCTCCACTTT CASSNIQDSPLHF
- few TRBJ1-2 TRBV7-9 TGTGCCAGCAGCCCAGACGAGCTTCTGAATGGCTACACCTTC CASSPDELLNGYTF
TRBD1 - TRBJ2-7 TRBV28 TGTGCCAGCAGTTTATCCGGACAGGTTGGGATCTACGAGCAGTACTTC CASSLSGQVGIYEQYF
- - TRBJ2-7 TRBV7-9 TGTGCCAGCTCACCACGTCCGGCAGGGCCGATGAGCTCCTACGAGCAGTACTTC CASSPRPAGPMSSYEQYF
- - TRBJ2-6 TRBV5-1 TGCGCCAGCAGCCCGTCCGCCAGCTCTGGGGCCAACGTCCTGACTTTC CASSPSASSGANVLTF
- few TRBJ2-7 TRBV9 TGTGCCAGCAGCGCCTGGGGGGGGGCCGGGTTTTACGAGCAGTACTTC CASSAWGGAGFYEQYF
TRBD1 - TRBJ2-7 TRBV29-1 TGCAGCGCCCAGGGGGCTTCCTACGAGCAGTACTTC CSAQGASYEQYF
TRBD1 - TRBJ2-7 TRBV20-1 TGCAGTGCTAGAAGGAGGACAGGGGGCAACGAGCAGTACTTC CSARRRTGGNEQYF
- - TRBJ2-3 TRBV9 TGTGCCAGCAGCATGACAGGCCTCACAGATACGCAGTATTTT CASSMTGLTDTQYF
TRBD2 - TRBJ2-7 TRBV7-2 TGTGCCAGCAGCTTATACCTCGGGGGGGCTCGGGAGCAGTACTTC CASSLYLGGAREQYF
- many TRBJ1-5 TRBV24-1 TGTGCCACCAGAGGGGCAGGGAATCAGCCCCAGCATTTT CATRGAGNQPQHF
TRBD1 - TRBJ2-7 TRBV5-4 TGTGCCAGCAGCCAAAAACAGGGACAGGGGGCTTACGAGCAGTACTTC CASSQKQGQGAYEQYF
TRBD2 - TRBJ2-2 TRBV12-3/TRBV12-4 TGTGCCAGCAGTTTAGGGCTAGCGGGGGGGCCGGGCACCGGGGAGCTGTTTTTT CASSLGLAGGPGTGELFF
TRBD1 few TRBJ1-4 TRBV5-1 TGCGCCAGCAGCTCCGCGACAGGGCCTAATGAAAAACTGTTTTTT CASSSATGPNEKLFF
- - TRBJ2-7 TRBV5-6 TGTGCCAGCAGCGGGGACGGGTACTACGAGCAGTACTTC CASSGDGYYEQYF
- - TRBJ2-7 TRBV5-6 TGTGCCAGCAGCTCCTCGGTCAGGTCCTACGAGCAGTACTTC CASSSSVRSYEQYF
- few TRBJ1-1 TRBV10-2 TGCGCCAGCCGAGCGTGGGACGGGGCGTACACTGAAGCTTTCTTT CASRAWDGAYTEAFF
TRBD1 - TRBJ1-2 TRBV9 TGTGCCAGCGAGCGATCCGGGACAGGTTTTACTAACTATGGCTACACCTTC CASERSGTGFTNYGYTF
- many TRBJ1-3 TRBV12-3/TRBV12-4 TGTGCCAGCAGTCCTCTACAGGGCACCATATATTTT CASSPLQGTIYF
- - TRBJ2-5 TRBV5-1 TGCGCCAGCAGCATTGGGACGGGAGAGACCCAGTACTTC CASSIGTGETQYF
- few TRBJ2-6 TRBV7-2 TGTGCCAGCAGCCCATCAGCTGGGGCCAACGTCCTGACTTTC CASSPSAGANVLTF
TRBD1 once TRBJ1-5 TRBV2 TGTGCCGGCAGTTCCGAGGGGGGACAGGGACAGCCCCAGCATTTT CAGSSEGGQGQPQHF
TRBD2 - TRBJ2-2 TRBV7-9 TGTGCCAGCAGGCCGCCTAGCGGGGGGACACTTCCCGGGGAGCTGTTTTTT CASRPPSGGTLPGELFF
TRBD1 - TRBJ1-1 TRBV7-2 TGTGCCAGCAGCATGGGACAGTCCAACACTGAAGCTTTCTTT CASSMGQSNTEAFF
TRBD1 - TRBJ1-2 TRBV24-1 TGTGCCACCAGTGGCCCCAGGGGGCGGAGTGGCTACACCTTC CATSGPRGRSGYTF
- - TRBJ2-5 TRBV7-6 TGTGCCAGCAGCTTTGGGGGGCCTAGAGAGACCCAGTACTTC CASSFGGPRETQYF
TRBD2 - TRBJ2-5 TRBV2 TGTGCCAGCCCTGGGGGGGAACAAGAGACCCAGTACTTC CASPGGEQETQYF
- - TRBJ1-2 TRBV2 TGTGCCAGCAGCAGGGTTGAGGACTATGGCTACACCTTC CASSRVEDYGYTF
TRBD2 - TRBJ2-7 TRBV25-1 TGTGCCAGCAGTGGGCTAGCGGGGGGGACCTACGAGCAGTACTTC CASSGLAGGTYEQYF
- - TRBJ2-6 TRBV7-8 TGTGCCAGCAGCTTAGTAGCTCGATCAATAGACGGGTCTGGGGCCAACGTCCTGACTTTC CASSLVARSIDGSGANVLTF